A single sample is the source of the 13 T cell receptor beta chains below, sequenced in a study of T cell clonality in common variable immunodeficiency. The protocol was immunoSEQ multiplex PCR, while the TCRdb copy is restricted to in-frame clones and leaves out a portion. This repertoire holds approximately 64,000 clones, and none appear only once. Sequenced material: peripheral blood mononuclear cells. These receptors all come from a person aged 18 to 75 in good health.

This clone was counted many times. The CDR3 protein is CSGEIGSSGRTQYF. The part of the CDR3 DNA that was read is TGCAGTGGTGAGATTGGGAGTAGCGGGAGAACG. The J gene is TRBJ2-3, the V gene TRBV20-1; 9 positions agree with TRBD2. Read sequence stops 3 residues before the CDR3 end, and the germline J gene provides the missing end. The CDR3 is 14 amino acids. Germline CDR1 is DFQATT and CDR2 is SNEGSKA (reference sequence).

Many counts were recorded for this clone. The read finishes 3 residues shy of the CDR3 end, and the germline J gene is used to complete it. The chain has TRBV5-4 and TRBJ2-7, with 7 bases fitting TRBD1. Germline loops: CDR1 SGHNT, CDR2 YYREEE (reference sequence). This CDR3 is built from 14 residues. The junction had 8 bases not matched to a gene; V was cut back by 4 bases and J by 4 bases. The sequenced part of the CDR3 DNA is TGTGCCAGCAGCATCCGGGACAGCAAATACGAG. Its translation is CASSIRDSKYE. The whole CDR3 sequence is CASSIRDSKYEQYF.

This clone showed up many times. The CDR3 end is not reached by the read, which stops 3 residues before it; the germline J gene fills it in. The chain has TRBV2 and TRBJ2-3; 7 bases line up with TRBD2. Germline CDR1 and CDR2: SNHLY and FYNNEI. Trimming cost V 6 bases and J 6 bases; bases outside gene matches: 6. This CDR3 region has 13 residues. CDR3 sequence reads: CASRRLAGDTQYF. The sequenced CDR3 bases are TGTGCCAGCAGAAGACTAGCAGGTGATACG.

Many counts were recorded for this clone. CDR3 in amino acids: CASGTPGQSTDTQYF. CDR3 bases read: TGCGCCAGCGGAACACCGGGACAGAGCACAGATACG. J is TRBJ2-3 and V is TRBV4-1; the match to TRBD1 covers 7 bases. The CDR3 goes on 3 residues after the read ends, and that part is filled in from the germline J gene. Germline V gives CDR1 MGHRA, CDR2 YSYEKL. The J segment lost 0 bases and the V segment lost 8 bases, leaving 8 bases of the junction unmatched. The CDR3 runs 15 residues.

This clone was seen many times. The observed sequence ends 3 residues before the CDR3 terminus, with the missing tail filled in from the germline J gene. V usage is TRBV7-2 and J usage is TRBJ2-1; D might be TRBD2 (6 bases). The CDR3 length is 15 residues. The V gene's germline CDR1 is SGHTA and CDR2 FQGNSA. Trimming stripped 5 bases from V and 4 bases from J, with 15 bases between. CDR3 region: CASSTDWGGYNEQFF. Partial CDR3 DNA: TGTGCCAGCAGCACGGACTGGGGAGGATACAATGAG.

This clone was found many times. The CDR3 is cut off 3 residues early in the read; its end comes from the germline J gene. The chain employs TRBV7-8 and TRBJ1-4; 8 bases align to TRBD1. Germline CDR1 SGHVS, CDR2 FQNEAQ. With 6 bases clipped from V and 8 bases from J, the junction kept 8 bases outside the gene matches. This CDR3 contains 14 residues. CDR3 DNA (partial): TGTGCCAGCAGAAGACAGGGGTGGGAGGAAAAA. Translated, it gives CASRRQGWEEK. The CDR3 in full is CASRRQGWEEKLFF.

This clone was seen repeatedly, ten times or more. The read falls 3 residues short of the CDR3 end, and the missing part is taken from the germline J gene. The chain recombines TRBV10-3 with TRBJ2-1; 13 bases fit TRBD2. Trimming took 4 bases from V and 9 from J; bases not matched to a gene: 9. The germline V gene has CDR1 ENHRY and CDR2 SYGVKD. This CDR3 spans 16 amino acids. The CDR3 protein is CAISGPTSGGASEQFF. The sequenced CDR3 bases are TGTGCCATCAGTGGCCCTACTAGCGGGGGGGCCTCTGAG.

There are many counts of this clone. The CDR3 end lies 3 residues beyond the end of the read and is filled in from the germline J gene. The J gene is TRBJ2-3, the V gene TRBV7-4; 8 positions agree with TRBD1. This CDR3 region has 13 residues. Germline V gene data show CDR1 as SGHVT and CDR2 as SQSDAQ. V was pared by 4 bases and J by 6 bases, with 3 bases of the junction left unmatched. The CDR3 bases that were read are TGTGCCAGCAGCTGGGACAGGCGGGATACG. Translation: CASSWDRRDT. In full, the CDR3 is CASSWDRRDTQYF.

This clone has just a few counts. CDR3 bases read: TGTGCCAGCAGCGTGGGACTCGAGGACGAG. Translating gives CASSVGLEDE. The complete CDR3 reads CASSVGLEDEQYF. The chain is built from TRBV13 and TRBJ2-7; perhaps TRBD2 as D (6 bases). Read coverage stops 3 residues before the CDR3 terminus; the germline J gene supplies the remainder. The CDR3 has 13 residues. The V and J ends lost 5 bases and 5 bases respectively, with 13 bases between them. Germline assignment: CDR1 PRHDT and CDR2 FYEKMQ (reference sequence).

This clone was counted many times. The missing CDR3 end, 3 residues past where the read stops, is filled in from the germline J gene. The V and J genes are TRBV5-4 and TRBJ1-2, with a possible D match to TRBD1 (6 bases). The CDR3 has 16 residues. Per the germline V gene, CDR1 is SGHNT and CDR2 is YYREEE (reference sequence). Trimming stripped 2 bases from V and 0 bases from J, with 14 bases between. The sequenced CDR3 bases are TGTGCCAGCAGCTTATTACCGGGACATACTAACTATGGC. Translation: CASSLLPGHTNYG. In full, the CDR3 is CASSLLPGHTNYGYTF.

This clone has ten or more counts. The read terminates 3 residues before the CDR3 end, so the remaining end is supplied by the germline J gene. J is TRBJ2-7 and V is TRBV19; D is possibly TRBD1 or TRBD2 (5 bases each). From germline, CDR1 is LNHDA and CDR2 SQIVND (reference sequence). V shed 8 bases and J shed 3 bases, with 11 bases lying between them. The CDR3 is made up of 12 amino acids. CDR3 in amino acids: CASRGADYEQYF. CDR3 DNA, as far as it was read: TGTGCCAGTCGAGGGGCTGACTACGAG.

This clone has at least ten counts. The read comes to an end 3 residues before the CDR3 does, leaving the germline J gene to fill in the end. The V and J genes are TRBV18 and TRBJ1-2; 7 nucleotides agree with TRBD1. The CDR3 consists of 16 residues. From germline, CDR1 is KGHSH and CDR2 LQKENI. Unmatched junction bases numbered 11, after V lost 3 bases and J lost 4 bases. The CDR3 reads CASSPPAKGAGYGYTF. The sequenced CDR3 bases are TGTGCCAGCTCACCTCCTGCCAAGGGGGCCGGCTATGGC.

Of note for this clone: One base away lies a much larger clone, so this may be a sequencing read error. The read finishes 3 residues shy of the CDR3 end, and the germline J gene is used to complete it. Additional DNA sequences in this sample encode the identical CDR3. This chain connects TRBV5-4 to TRBJ2-7; TRBD1 matches 8 bases. The CDR3 has 15 amino acids. J gave up 3 bases and V 0 bases, and 5 bases lay outside the gene matches. Germline V CDR1 and CDR2: SGHNT, YYREEE (reference sequence). CDR3 in amino acids: CASSLAGTGFYEQYF. The sequenced CDR3 bases are TGTGCCAGCAGCTTGGCCGGGACAGGCTTCTACGAG.